This T cell receptor (beta chain) was captured by sequencing in a study of cytomegalovirus exposure and HLA in healthy donors. Comments on this clone: Its specificity is unknown.

General study findings and limits: Researchers reported that a few CMV-associated chains were confirmed in vitro as CMV antigen-specific. The authors enumerated over 150 TCR beta chains as linked to cytomegalovirus. Earlier analysis found most TCR beta V segments productive about 87% or about 30% of the time.

PCR amplification relied on 60 Vbeta primers (plus 13 Jbeta primers). Authors' data handling: A follow-up analysis tallied some 80 million unique TCR beta chains, some 9.9 million shared. The data were produced by immunoSEQ multiplex PCR, yet TCRdb's version contains in-frame clones alone and is incomplete. V and J calls plus clone size are reproduced from that table; the DNA served to infer D and trimming. The sample holds fewer than 200,000 clones; 80% to 85% are singletons and the top ten take around 2.3%. V was clipped by 0 bases and J by 2 bases, with 5 bases between them. From germline, CDR1 is LNHNV and CDR2 YYDKDF (reference sequence). The CDR3 has 13 residues.

The specimen was PBMCs. V gene TRBV15 combines with J gene TRBJ2-7; D ambiguous. This TCR was sampled from a male donor in good health and CMV-seronegative. CDR3 loop: CATSRDLAYEQYF. The CDR3 region has the DNA TGTGCCACCAGCAGAGATTTAGCCTACGAGCAGTACTTC.